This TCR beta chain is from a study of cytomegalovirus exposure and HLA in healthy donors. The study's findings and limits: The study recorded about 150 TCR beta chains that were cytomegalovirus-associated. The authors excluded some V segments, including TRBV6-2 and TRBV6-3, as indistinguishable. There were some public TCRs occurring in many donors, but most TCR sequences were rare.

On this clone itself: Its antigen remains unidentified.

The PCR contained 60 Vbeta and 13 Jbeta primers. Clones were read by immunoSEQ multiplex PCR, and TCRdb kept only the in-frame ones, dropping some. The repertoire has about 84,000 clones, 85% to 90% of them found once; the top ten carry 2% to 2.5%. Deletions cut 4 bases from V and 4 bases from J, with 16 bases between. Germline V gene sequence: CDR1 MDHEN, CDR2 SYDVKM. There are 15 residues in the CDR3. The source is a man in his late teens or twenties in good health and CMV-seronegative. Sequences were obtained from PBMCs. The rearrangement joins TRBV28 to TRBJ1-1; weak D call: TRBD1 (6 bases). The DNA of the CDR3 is TGTGCCAGCAGTTCACAAACAGGGTGGTCCACTGAAGCTTTCTTT. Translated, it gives CASSSQTGWSTEAFF.